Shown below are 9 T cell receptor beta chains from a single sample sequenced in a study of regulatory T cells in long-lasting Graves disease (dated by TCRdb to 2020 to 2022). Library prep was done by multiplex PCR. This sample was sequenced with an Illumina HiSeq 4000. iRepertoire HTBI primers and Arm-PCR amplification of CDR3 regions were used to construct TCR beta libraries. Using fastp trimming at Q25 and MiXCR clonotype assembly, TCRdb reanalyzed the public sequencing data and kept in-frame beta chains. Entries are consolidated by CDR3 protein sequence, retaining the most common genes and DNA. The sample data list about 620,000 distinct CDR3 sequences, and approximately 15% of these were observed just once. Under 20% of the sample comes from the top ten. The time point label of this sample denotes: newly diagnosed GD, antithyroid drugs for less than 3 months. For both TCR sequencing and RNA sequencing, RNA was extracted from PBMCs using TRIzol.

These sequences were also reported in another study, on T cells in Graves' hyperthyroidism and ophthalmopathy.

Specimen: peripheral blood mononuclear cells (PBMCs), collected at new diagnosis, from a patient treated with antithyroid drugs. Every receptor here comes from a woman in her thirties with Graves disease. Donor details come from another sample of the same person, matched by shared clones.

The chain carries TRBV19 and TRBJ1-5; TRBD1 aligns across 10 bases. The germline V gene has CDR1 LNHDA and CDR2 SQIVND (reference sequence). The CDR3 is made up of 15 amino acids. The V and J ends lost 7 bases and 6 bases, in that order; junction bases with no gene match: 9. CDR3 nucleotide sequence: TGTGCCAGTAAAGAAGGACAGGGGGGAGGTCAGCCCCAGCATTTT. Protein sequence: CASKEGQGGGQPQHF.

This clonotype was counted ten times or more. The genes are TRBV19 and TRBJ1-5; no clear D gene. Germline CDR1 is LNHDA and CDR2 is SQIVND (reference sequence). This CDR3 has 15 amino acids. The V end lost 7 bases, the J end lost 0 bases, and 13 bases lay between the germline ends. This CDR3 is CASTMGDLSNQPQHF. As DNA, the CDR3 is TGTGCCAGTACTATGGGTGACCTTAGCAATCAGCCCCAGCATTTT.

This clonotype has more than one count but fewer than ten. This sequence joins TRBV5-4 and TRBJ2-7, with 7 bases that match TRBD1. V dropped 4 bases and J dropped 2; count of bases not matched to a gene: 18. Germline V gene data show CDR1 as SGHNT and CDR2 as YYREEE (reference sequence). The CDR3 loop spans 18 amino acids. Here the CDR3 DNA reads TGTGCCAGCAGCCCCAGGACAGGCCGGGACGAAAAACCCTACGAGCAGTACTTC. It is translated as CASSPRTGRDEKPYEQYF.

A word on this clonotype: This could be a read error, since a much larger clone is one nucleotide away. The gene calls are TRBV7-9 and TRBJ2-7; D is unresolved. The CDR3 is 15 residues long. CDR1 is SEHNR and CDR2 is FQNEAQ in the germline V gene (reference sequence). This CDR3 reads CANSDLHSETYEQYF. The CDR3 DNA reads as TGTGCCAACAGCGACCTCCACAGCGAGACCTACGAGCAGTACTTC.

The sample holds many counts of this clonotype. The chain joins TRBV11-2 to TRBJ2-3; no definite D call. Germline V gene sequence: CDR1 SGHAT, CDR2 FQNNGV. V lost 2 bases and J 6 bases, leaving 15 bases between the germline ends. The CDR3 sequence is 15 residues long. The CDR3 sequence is CASSLPLRVPDTQYF. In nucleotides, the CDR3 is TGTGCCAGCAGCTTACCTCTCCGCGTACCCGATACGCAGTATTTT.

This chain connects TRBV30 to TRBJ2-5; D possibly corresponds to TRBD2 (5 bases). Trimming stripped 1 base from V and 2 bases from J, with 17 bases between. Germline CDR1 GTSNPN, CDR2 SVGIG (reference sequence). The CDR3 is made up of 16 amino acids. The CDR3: CAWSDPFPLVQETQYF. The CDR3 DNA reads TGTGCCTGGAGTGACCCCTTCCCACTAGTACAAGAGACCCAGTACTTC.

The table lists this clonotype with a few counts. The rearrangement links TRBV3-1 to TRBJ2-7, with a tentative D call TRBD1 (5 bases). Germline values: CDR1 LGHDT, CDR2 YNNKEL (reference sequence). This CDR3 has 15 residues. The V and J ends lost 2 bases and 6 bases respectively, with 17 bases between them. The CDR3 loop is CASSQTRVVLGEQYF. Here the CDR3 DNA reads TGTGCCAGCAGCCAAACCAGGGTTGTGCTTGGCGAGCAGTACTTC.

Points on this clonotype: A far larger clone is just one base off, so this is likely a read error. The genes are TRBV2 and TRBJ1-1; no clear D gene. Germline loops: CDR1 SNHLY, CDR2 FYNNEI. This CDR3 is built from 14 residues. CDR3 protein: CASSSYEDSPQASF. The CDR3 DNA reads TGTGCCAGCAGTTCCTACGAGGACTCCCCGCAAGCTTCCTTT.

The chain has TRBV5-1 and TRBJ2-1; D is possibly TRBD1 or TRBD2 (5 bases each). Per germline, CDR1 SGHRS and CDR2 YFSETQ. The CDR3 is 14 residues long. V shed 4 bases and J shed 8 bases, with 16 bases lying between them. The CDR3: CASSRGWGSYEQFF. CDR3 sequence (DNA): TGCGCCAGCAGCAGGGGTTGGGGGTCATATGAGCAGTTCTTC.